Listed below are T cell receptor beta chains from one sample, sequenced in a study of shared clonotypes between healthy human individuals. Profiling relied on immunoSEQ multiplex PCR, and the TCRdb table lists in-frame clones only, not all of them. This table has some 600,000 clones, 90% to 97% appearing once. Sample: naive CD8+ T cells sorted from blood. The receptors derive from a woman aged 30 to 39 in good health. Both conserved end residues are part of each CDR3. Each record gives: J gene, D gene, V gene, clone size, CDR3 DNA, CDR3 protein. A D gene is named only where the DNA matches it firmly. Not every row has a clone size; where given, it reads once, few, many or a size class.

>TRBJ2-7|-|TRBV28|-
TGTGCCAGCAGTTATTTTCCAGGCGACGAGCAGTACTTC
CASSYFPGDEQYF
>TRBJ1-5|-|TRBV28|once
TGTGCCAGCAGTTTTTTCCGCGTTTCCAATCAGCCCCAGCATTTT
CASSFFRVSNQPQHF
>TRBJ2-7|-|TRBV19|-
TGTGCCAGTAGTATAGATCCCCGCAGATCCTACGAGCAGTACTTC
CASSIDPRRSYEQYF
>TRBJ1-4|-|TRBV7-9|-
TGTGCCAGCAGCTTAGTCCCAGGGACCGACCCGCAGAATTATGAAAAACTGTTTTTT
CASSLVPGTDPQNYEKLFF
>TRBJ2-7|-|TRBV7-9|-
TGTGCCAGCAGCTTCACCCCGGACGAGCAGTACTTC
CASSFTPDEQYF
>TRBJ2-7|-|TRBV27|-
TGTGCCACCAGCGGGCCTCTCGGTTCGCAGTACTTC
CATSGPLGSQYF
>TRBJ1-2|-|TRBV27|-
TGTGCCAGCAGTTTATCGTCGGGGCGTGGTGGCTACACCTTC
CASSLSSGRGGYTF
>TRBJ2-3|-|TRBV27|-
TGTGCCAGCAGTTTAACGGGAGATACGCAGTATTTT
CASSLTGDTQYF
>TRBJ1-2|-|TRBV28|-
TGTGCCAGCAGTATACAGGTCGTTGTTGGCTACACCTTC
CASSIQVVVGYTF
>TRBJ1-1|-|TRBV2|-
TGTGCCAGCAGTGAAGCCTGGCAGATCATGAACACTGAAGCTTTCTTT
CASSEAWQIMNTEAFF
>TRBJ2-7|TRBD1|TRBV27|few
TGTGCCAGCAGTTTTCAGGGGGCTTACGAGCAGTACTTC
CASSFQGAYEQYF